This T cell receptor (beta chain) was sequenced for a study of cytomegalovirus exposure and HLA in healthy donors. Of note for this clone: The antigen remains unidentified.

The CDR3 runs to 15 residues. V gave up 0 bases and J gave up 5 bases, with 14 bases separating them. Germline V CDR1 and CDR2: SGHRS, YFSETQ. General study results and limits: Cytomegalovirus-associated status was assigned to some 160 TCR beta chains. One later analysis reportedly identified an Asian-associated ancestry cluster that showed fewer N-insertions than the roughly 600-donor mean.

The PCR had 60 Vbeta and 13 Jbeta primers. The method was immunoSEQ multiplex PCR; TCRdb's version includes in-frame clones alone and lacks a portion of them. The sample contains some 170,000 clones, 75% to 80% of which appear only once. The chain couples TRBV5-1 to TRBJ2-5, with D possibly matching TRBD1 (5 bases). The TCR comes from a man between 40 and 49 years old in good health and CMV-seropositive. The sample consisted of PBMCs. In DNA, the CDR3 is TGCGCCAGCAGCTTGGCTGGGGCTTTAAGGGAGACCCAGTACTTC. Translation gives CASSLAGALRETQYF.